The source of this T cell receptor (beta chain) is a study of blood T cell repertoires in COVID-19 (dated by TCRdb to 2019 to 2021). The study in broad terms: The collaborator samples originated in the United States, Italy and Spain and spanned the acute and convalescent phases of COVID-19. The prospective study material was composed of cDNA or gDNA derived from T cells, B-cell-depleted T cells, or PBMCs. Deeply sampled blood TCRbeta repertoires from subjects exposed to, actively infected with, or recovered from COVID-19 were included in the dataset. The repertoires were released in a freely available public database intended as a resource for research on the immune response to SARS-CoV-2. The samples were drawn from the first 160 participants of the ongoing ImmuneRACE study and from 950 to 1,500 subjects provided by 6 global collaborators. Nearly every sample came with metadata listing a de-identified subject ID, COVID-19 status, age in years and sex. Where available, HLA class I and class II types were taken from metadata supplied by the sample provider and were not determined by assay-based typing. Overall study outcomes, separate from this receptor: Clinical and demographic metadata were provided uncurated, with the amount varying by source and participant.

TCRbeta CDR3 regions were amplified from genomic DNA using the immunoSEQ Assay, a bias-controlled multiplex PCR. Turning to the authors' computational methods: Within the assay, amplification of reference gene primers was used to estimate how many nucleated cells each sample contained. To quantify the absolute abundance of each unique TCRbeta CDR3 rearrangement, sequence reads were collapsed and filtered. For each sample, productive Simpson clonality was calculated by taking the square root of Simpson's diversity index across productive rearrangements. TCRdb stores this immuneACCESS table with in-frame sequences only. Part of the clones is absent; in the studies checked, under half of the shortfall reflects unresolved V genes, and no reason is known for the rest. For V, J and clone size, that table is used; D and trimming come from the DNA. Here the sample has 300,000 to 450,000 clones; roughly 86% occur a single time. 1.1% of the sample rests with the top ten.

This clone was seen more than once but under ten times. The target of this receptor is not known. Base quality data are lacking; no much larger clone is found one base away. From the cysteine through the phenylalanine, the CDR3 covers 13 amino acids. Only the CDR3 portion is preserved as DNA: 39 bases, with reading frame beginning at the first base. The trim is 4 bases for V and 5 bases for J, with a gap of 11 bases between the germline ends. Whole blood was collected in K2EDTA tubes by collaborating institutions according to the institutions' own protocols. For TCRbeta analysis, collaborators shipped samples in one of three forms: frozen whole blood, isolated PBMCs, or DNA extracted from either of those sample types.

The receptor chain draws on TRBV12-3 or TRBV12-4 and TRBJ1-2; a confident D gene designation cannot be given. This clonotype was obtained from a human donor with acute or convalescent COVID-19. The donor label of this sample is uncertain. Sequencing was carried out using peripheral blood. CDR3 protein: CASSWLRRYGYTF. The nucleotides are TGTGCCAGCAGTTGGCTGAGGCGTTATGGCTACACCTTC.